A selection of T cell receptor beta chains follows, all from one sample in a study of T cell responses to AZD1222 COVID-19 vaccine. The data were produced by immunoSEQ multiplex PCR, yet TCRdb's version contains in-frame clones alone and is incomplete. The data show 190,000 or so clones, approximately 89% seen once. The starting material was peripheral blood, obtained 28 days after the second AZD1222 dose. These receptors all come from an adult who received the AZD1222 COVID-19 vaccine. The CDR3 runs from the conserved cysteine through the conserved F or W. A D gene is named only where the DNA matches it firmly. A clone size is listed for some rows: how often the clone was seen (once, few, many), or a class if it is expanded.

j_gene | abundance | v_gene | d_gene | CDR3nt | CDR3aa
TRBJ2-7 | once | TRBV7-9 | TRBD1 | TGTGCCAGCAGCTCCCGACAGGGGGCCTTCGACGAGCAGTACTTC | CASSSRQGAFDEQYF
TRBJ2-2 | - | TRBV7-2 | - | TGTGCCAGCAGCCCGCAAGGGTTCACCGGGGAGCTGTTTTTT | CASSPQGFTGELFF
TRBJ2-7 | once | TRBV5-1 | TRBD2 | TGCGCCAGCAGTGATAGGACTAGCGGGACTCAGTACTTC | CASSDRTSGTQYF
TRBJ2-1 | - | TRBV5-1 | TRBD2 | TGCGCCAGCAGCTCGACTAGCGGTTACGGGTCCTACAATGAGCAGTTCTTC | CASSSTSGYGSYNEQFF
TRBJ2-3 | - | TRBV5-1 | TRBD1 | TGCGCCAGCAGCACCACTCAGGGGGCTCTGGATACGCAGTATTTT | CASSTTQGALDTQYF
TRBJ1-4 | - | TRBV6-5 | - | TGTGCCAGCACAGACCGCTATCCCATGGAAAAACTGTTTTTT | CASTDRYPMEKLFF
TRBJ2-7 | - | TRBV5-1 | TRBD1 | TGCGCCAGCAGCTTGGCACCGGGACAGGTCTACGAGCAGTACTTC | CASSLAPGQVYEQYF
TRBJ1-4 | - | TRBV6-1 | TRBD1 | TGTGCCAGCAGTGATCGGGACAGGGTTAATGAAAAACTGTTTTTT | CASSDRDRVNEKLFF
TRBJ1-6 | - | TRBV11-3 | - | TGTGCCAGCAGCTTATCGGCGGGTCCACCCCTCCACTTT | CASSLSAGPPLHF
TRBJ1-6 | - | TRBV28 | - | TGTGCCAGCAGTGGGGATTCACCCCTCCACTTT | CASSGDSPLHF
TRBJ2-2 | - | TRBV7-9 | - | TGTGCCAGCAGCTTGACCCGGCTAGCAGGCGCCGGGGAGCTGTTTTTT | CASSLTRLAGAGELFF
TRBJ2-7 | - | TRBV9 | - | TGTGCCAGCAGCGTAGACGAGCGAACGGGGCAGTACTTC | CASSVDERTGQYF
TRBJ1-2 | - | TRBV7-8 | - | TGTGCCAGCAGCGCCACGTCCAACTATGGCTACACCTTC | CASSATSNYGYTF
TRBJ1-2 | - | TRBV7-8 | - | TGTGCCAGCAGCTTAGCGGGTAGAGCTAACTATGGCTACACCTTC | CASSLAGRANYGYTF
TRBJ2-3 | - | TRBV7-9 | - | TGTGCCAGCAGCCCCCGTGGGGAGAGGGGGGGGCCAGATACGCAGTATTTT | CASSPRGERGGPDTQYF
TRBJ1-5 | - | TRBV7-3 | - | TGTGCCAGCAGCTTATCCAGGGATCAGCCCCAGCATTTT | CASSLSRDQPQHF
TRBJ1-2 | few | TRBV28 | - | TGTGCCATTTATACAGGGAATGGCTACACCTTC | CAIYTGNGYTF
TRBJ1-4 | once | TRBV28 | - | TGTGCCAGCAGTTTAAGGGGCAATGAAAAACTGTTTTTT | CASSLRGNEKLFF
TRBJ2-7 | - | TRBV5-1 | - | TGCGCCAGCAGCTTGGACCCATCCTACGAGCAGTACTTC | CASSLDPSYEQYF
TRBJ1-2 | - | TRBV15 | TRBD1 | TGTGCCACCAGCAGAGATACAGGGGCCTATGGCTACACCTTC | CATSRDTGAYGYTF
TRBJ2-1 | - | TRBV15 | TRBD2 | TGTGCCACCAGCAGAGATGTAGCGGGAGTCTACAATGAGCAGTTCTTC | CATSRDVAGVYNEQFF
TRBJ1-1 | - | TRBV5-1 | - | TGCGCCAGCAGTTCCCAGGGGTTGAACACTGAAGCTTTCTTT | CASSSQGLNTEAFF